This TCR beta chain derives from a study of OX40 agonist ivuxolimab in advanced cancers. In the case of this clone: Its specificity is not known.

This CDR3 has 12 amino acids. Germline V gene sequence: CDR1 SGHVS, CDR2 FQNEAQ. V gave up 5 bases and J gave up 10 bases; unmatched junction bases: 4. TCRdb's copy holds only in-frame clones and misses some; the assay was immunoSEQ multiplex PCR. The sample lists under 25,000 clones, approximately 85% occurring once. Overall study findings and caveats: The study found that CD8+ T cells averaged more expanded clones than CD4+. Normalized T-cell clonal expansion was also low in a subset of nonresponders.

This TCR was recovered from an adult with an advanced solid tumor such as melanoma, head and neck, liver or kidney cancer. The sequences come from CD4+ or CD8+ T cells sorted from blood, collected in a trial of the OX40 agonist ivuxolimab. The rearrangement uses TRBV7-8 and TRBJ2-1, with 8 positions matching TRBD1. The CDR3 nucleotides are TGTGCCAGCAGCCCCCGGACAGGGGAGCAGTTCTTC. Amino acid sequence: CASSPRTGEQFF.